This T cell receptor beta chain was identified in a study of T-cell memory formation after mild COVID-19. There are many counts of this clonotype. Its antigen is still unknown. Broader study findings: The study detected some responding clones in pre-infection memory, suggesting cross-reactive memory joined.

V was pared by 0 bases and J by 3 bases, with 3 bases between. CDR1 LNHNV and CDR2 YYDKDF come from the germline V gene (reference sequence). CDR3 size: 12 residues. Via MiXCR, TCRdb re-called the 5' RACE reads, giving one row per CDR3 protein. Among 450,000 to 650,000 distinct CDR3 sequences listed, about a fifth were seen once. The chain combines TRBV15 with TRBJ2-7, with D unresolved. This receptor was taken from an adult woman who had mild COVID-19 (a few samples of this study predate the infection). Cell type and time point are not known. The sequenced material came from PBMCs or a T cell subset sorted from them (not recorded which). Written as DNA, the CDR3 is TGTGCCACCAGCAGAGACGGCTACGAGCAGTACTTC. This codes for CATSRDGYEQYF.